This T cell receptor beta chain emerged from a study of vaccination and CD4 T cells after COVID-19. Regarding this clonotype: Its antigen remains unknown.

Cultured CD4+ T-cell DNA underwent Oncomine TCR Beta short-read sequencing. TCRdb redid the calling of the PCR reads with MiXCR, one entry per CDR3 protein. The sample yields tens of thousands of distinct CDR3 sequences, roughly 40% seen once. Treatment in this sample: roughly 11-day PBMC culture with coronavirus spike peptide pools or control peptides (ViraFEST assay). The CDR3 totals 17 residues. Germline lookup yields CDR1 SGDLS and CDR2 YYNGEE. V lost 4 bases and J lost 6; bases outside the gene matches: 17. The receptor's source is a human donor who had recovered from COVID-19. Sequenced here: CD4+ T cells from blood, cultured in vitro, sampled after SARS-CoV-2 vaccination. The V call is TRBV9, the J call TRBJ2-7; 9 nucleotides align to TRBD2. The CDR3 sequence is CASSLRASGVASREQYF. The CDR3 coding sequence is TGTGCCAGCAGCCTTAGGGCTAGCGGGGTGGCCTCTCGCGAGCAGTACTTC.